The 29 T cell receptor beta chains presented below share a single source sample, sequenced in a study of blood T cell repertoires in COVID-19. Repertoires were generated with immunoSEQ multiplex PCR, while TCRdb's copy carries only in-frame clones and drops some. The sample carries roughly 53,000 clones, 90% recorded once. Sequenced sample: peripheral blood. Receptors were obtained from a human donor in a cohort sampled during active COVID-19.

V usage is TRBV11-2 and J usage is TRBJ1-5; D is unresolved. Germline V CDR1 and CDR2: SGHAT, FQNNGV. The length of the CDR3 is 15 residues. The V and J ends lost 0 bases and 0 bases respectively, with 6 bases between them. The CDR3 region has the DNA TGTGCCAGCAGCTTAGACGGAGTTAGCAATCAGCCCCAGCATTTT. Residues: CASSLDGVSNQPQHF.

This clone has a single count. The CDR3: CASSLLLGQGNPDSGANVLTF. Written as DNA, the CDR3 is TGTGCCAGCAGCTTACTGCTGGGACAGGGTAACCCTGACTCTGGGGCCAACGTCCTGACTTTC. This chain joins TRBV7-8 and TRBJ2-6; TRBD1 aligns across 9 bases. The length of the CDR3 is 21 residues. Germline trimming cut 2 bases from V and 0 bases from J; bases unmatched to any gene: 14. Per the germline V gene, CDR1 is SGHVS and CDR2 is FQNEAQ. The entire variable domain, with the rest obtained from reference TRBV7-8 and TRBJ2-6, is as follows: GAGVSQSPRYKVAKRGQDVALRCDPISGHVSLFWYQQALGQGPEFLTYFQNEAQLDKSGLPSDRFFAERPEGSVSTLKIQRTQQEDSAVYLCASSLLLGQGNPDSGANVLTFGAGSRLTVL.

V gene TRBV28 combines with J gene TRBJ1-4, with TRBD1 matching over 10 bases. Germline V gene sequence: CDR1 MDHEN, CDR2 SYDVKM. The CDR3 consists of 15 residues. Trimming removed 3 bases from V and 6 bases from J; junction bases left unmatched: 4. CDR3 sequence: CASSFRTGGHEKLFF. The CDR3 coding sequence is TGTGCCAGCAGTTTTCGGACAGGGGGTCATGAAAAACTGTTTTTT.

This chain uses TRBV11-2 with TRBJ2-5, with 7 bases matching TRBD2. This CDR3 contains 14 residues. The germline V gene encodes CDR1 SGHAT and CDR2 FQNNGV. J lost 5 bases, V lost 5 bases, and 8 bases had no gene match. CDR3 bases: TGTGCCAGCAGCCGGACTAGTCTCGGGGAGACCCAGTACTTC. This translates into CASSRTSLGETQYF.

The chain couples TRBV4-2 to TRBJ2-3, with TRBD2 matching 10 bases. Looked up from germline, CDR1 is LGHNA and CDR2 is YNFKEQ. The CDR3 is made up of 16 amino acids. J was trimmed by 1 base and V by 2 bases; bases with no gene match: 3. CDR3: CASSQLGLAGTDTQYF. The DNA for the CDR3 is TGTGCCAGCAGCCAACTAGGACTAGCGGGCACAGATACGCAGTATTTT.

The genes are TRBV4-3 and TRBJ1-1; no clear D. Germline CDR1 reads LGHNA; CDR2 reads YSLEER. V gave up 0 bases and J gave up 0 bases, with 8 bases separating them. This CDR3 is 15 amino acids long. The CDR3 bases are TGCGCCAGCAGCCAAGATAGAGTGTTGAACACTGAAGCTTTCTTT. The encoded protein is CASSQDRVLNTEAFF.

The V and J genes are TRBV6-5 and TRBJ2-7; 7 bases are a match to TRBD2. V was clipped by 3 bases and J by 3 bases; unmatched bases: 8. The CDR3 length is 15 residues. CDR1 and CDR2 from the germline V gene are MNHEY and SVGAGI. Written as DNA, the CDR3 is TGTGCCAGCAGTTATTTGCGGGAGCCTCTCTACGAGCAGTACTTC. This encodes CASSYLREPLYEQYF.

This chain links TRBV24-1 with TRBJ2-2, with TRBD1 matching over 8 bases. The V segment lost 9 bases and the J segment 7 bases; nucleotides outside the gene matches: 9. There are 14 residues in the CDR3. Germline-derived CDR1 and CDR2 are KGHDR and SFDVKD. This CDR3 is CATQNSGGGGELFF. In DNA, the CDR3 is TGTGCCACCCAGAATTCAGGGGGCGGCGGGGAGCTGTTTTTT.

J is TRBJ2-7 and V is TRBV28; 7 nucleotides align to TRBD1. Germline trimming cut 0 bases from V and 4 bases from J; bases unmatched to any gene: 6. The V gene's germline CDR1 is MDHEN and CDR2 SYDVKM. This CDR3 is 15 amino acids long. CDR3 nucleotide sequence: TGTGCCAGCAGTTTATGGAGGGGGCGAAATTACGAGCAGTACTTC. As protein: CASSLWRGRNYEQYF.

The chain couples TRBV20-1 to TRBJ2-3, with no clear D. In germline, CDR1 is DFQATT, CDR2 SNEGSKA (reference sequence). The CDR3 sequence is 11 residues long. V was clipped by 4 bases and J by 6 bases, with 8 bases between them. CDR3 residues: CSATTGDTQYF. CDR3 bases: TGCAGTGCTACGACCGGGGATACGCAGTATTTT.

This sequence joins TRBV12-3 or TRBV12-4 and TRBJ2-1; the match to TRBD2 covers 10 bases. Germline trimming cut 7 bases from V and 8 bases from J; bases unmatched to any gene: 5. There are 13 residues in the CDR3. CDR3 loop: CASTSSGSDEQFF. In nucleotides, the CDR3 is TGTGCCAGCACTTCTAGCGGGAGCGATGAGCAGTTCTTC.

The CDR3 region has the DNA TGTGCCAGCAGGACAGCGGGAGGTGTAAAAGATACGCAGTATTTT. Its protein is CASRTAGGVKDTQYF. This chain links TRBV28 with TRBJ2-3, with 9 nucleotides matching TRBD2. CDR1 is MDHEN and CDR2 is SYDVKM in the germline V gene. V dropped 6 bases and J dropped 5; count of bases not matched to a gene: 9. This CDR3 region has 15 residues.

The chain joins TRBV6-2 or TRBV6-3 to TRBJ2-7; tentatively, D is TRBD1 (6 bases). The V and J ends lost 5 bases and 3 bases respectively, with 14 bases between them. This CDR3 is built from 14 residues. Germline V gene data show CDR1 as MNHEY and CDR2 as SVGEGT. CDR3 sequence reads: CASSHRDTYYEQYV. The CDR3 nucleotides read TGTGCCAGCAGTCACCGGGACACCTACTACGAGCAGTACGTC.

This chain connects TRBV21-1 to TRBJ2-2; the table's D call TRBD1 went unverified against the DNA. TRBV21-1 is noted as a pseudogene. The CDR3 covers 13 residues. The CDR3 sequence is CASKDKNTGELFF. Here the CDR3 DNA reads TGTGCCAGCAAGGACAAGAACACCGGGGAGCTGTTTTTT.

The gene calls are TRBV6-6 and TRBJ1-2; D might be TRBD1 (5 bases). V shed 7 bases and J shed 7 bases, with 16 bases lying between them. The CDR3 is 13 residues long. In germline, CDR1 is MNHNY, CDR2 SVGAGI (reference sequence). The CDR3 DNA reads as TGTGCCAGCACCGGGGGGGAAGGGGCTGGCTACACCTTC. As protein: CASTGGEGAGYTF.

The chain links TRBV5-1 to TRBJ2-5; 11 nucleotides agree with TRBD2. The CDR3 is made up of 16 amino acids. Germline V CDR1 and CDR2: SGHRS, YFSETQ. The V gene end was trimmed by 0 bases and the J gene end by 3 bases; junction bases not matched to a gene: 4. CDR3 nucleotides: TGCGCCAGCAGCTTGGTTAGCGGGAGGGCCGAAGAGACCCAGTACTTC. It translates to CASSLVSGRAEETQYF.

This chain links TRBV4-2 with TRBJ2-1, with D possibly TRBD1 on 5 matching bases. The CDR3 loop spans 15 amino acids. Germline assignment: CDR1 LGHNA and CDR2 YNFKEQ. The V end was cut by 0 bases, the J end by 4 bases, with 10 bases between. The CDR3 region has the DNA TGTGCCAGCAGCCAAGACTGGGGCGGTTACAATGAGCAGTTCTTC. Residues: CASSQDWGGYNEQFF.

This rearrangement joins TRBV5-4 to TRBJ2-3; TRBD2 aligns across 7 bases. The CDR3 consists of 14 residues. V was clipped by 4 bases and J by 0 bases; unmatched bases: 2. CDR1 and CDR2 (germline): SGHNT, YYREEE (reference sequence). CDR3 in amino acids: CASSRAGSTDTQYF. CDR3 DNA: TGTGCCAGCAGCCGAGCGGGGAGCACAGATACGCAGTATTTT.

The chain employs TRBV19 and TRBJ1-5, with no clear D. Germline V gives CDR1 LNHDA, CDR2 SQIVND (reference sequence). CDR3 length: 14 residues. Trimming shortened V by 3 bases and J by 6 bases, and 12 bases separated the two germline ends. The CDR3 is CASSITRDSQPQHF. The DNA for the CDR3 is TGTGCCAGTAGTATCACGAGGGATTCTCAGCCCCAGCATTTT. Combining the CDR3 with reference TRBV19 and TRBJ1-5 gives the whole variable domain DGGITQSPKYLFRKEGQNVTLSCEQNLNHDAMYWYRQDPGQGLRLIYYSQIVNDFQKGDIAEGYSVSREKKESFPLTVTSAQKNPTAFYLCASSITRDSQPQHFGDGTRLSIL.

The V gene is TRBV7-2, the J gene TRBJ2-5; TRBD2 matches 13 bases. Germline V gives CDR1 SGHTA, CDR2 FQGNSA. The CDR3 spans 17 residues. V was clipped by 6 bases and J by 0 bases; unmatched bases: 7. The CDR3, as DNA: TGTGCCAGCAGACTAGGACTAGCGGGAGCCAACCAAGAGACCCAGTACTTC. Protein sequence: CASRLGLAGANQETQYF.

This chain joins TRBV9 and TRBJ1-1; D is ambiguous. The V end was cut by 4 bases, the J end by 1 base, with 8 bases between. Germline V lookup: CDR1 SGDLS, CDR2 YYNGEE. The CDR3 is made up of 13 amino acids. DNA for the CDR3: TGTGCCAGCAGCCAAGCTAGGAACACTGAAGCTTTCTTT. Its translation: CASSQARNTEAFF.

This clone occurred once. The J gene is TRBJ2-5, the V gene TRBV28, with TRBD1 identical over 9 bases. Trimming at V came to 4 bases and at J to 1 base, leaving 7 bases not matched to a gene. There are 16 residues in the CDR3. Germline V lookup: CDR1 MDHEN, CDR2 SYDVKM. This CDR3 is CASSSHRGPVQETQYF. In DNA form, the CDR3 reads TGTGCCAGCAGTTCACACAGGGGGCCAGTCCAAGAGACCCAGTACTTC.

This sequence joins TRBV19 and TRBJ2-1; a possible D gene is TRBD2 (6 bases). Germline V gene data show CDR1 as LNHDA and CDR2 as SQIVND (reference sequence). There are 12 residues in the CDR3. V dropped 6 bases and J dropped 6 bases, with 9 bases sitting between them. For the CDR3, the DNA is TGTGCCAGTAGCTTCGGGGGCAATGAGCAGTTCTTC. This codes for CASSFGGNEQFF.

The V and J genes are TRBV5-4 and TRBJ2-7; tentatively, D is TRBD2 (5 bases). CDR1 is SGHNT and CDR2 is YYREEE in the germline V gene (reference sequence). V was cut by 5 bases and J by 0 bases, with 12 bases left in between. This CDR3 spans 14 amino acids. This CDR3 reads CASSSVGSSYEQYF. Written as DNA, the CDR3 is TGTGCCAGCAGTTCCGTAGGGAGCTCCTACGAGCAGTACTTC. Drawing the rest from reference TRBV5-4 and TRBJ2-7, the complete variable domain is ETGVTQSPTHLIKTRGQQVTLRCSSQSGHNTVSWYQQALGQGPQFIFQYYREEENGRGNFPPRFSGLQFPNYSSELNVNALELDDSALYLCASSSVGSSYEQYFGPGTRLTVT.

This clone was observed a few times. This rearrangement joins TRBV11-2 to TRBJ1-6; TRBD1 is a possible D gene (6 bases). The CDR3 sequence is 16 residues long. Germline values: CDR1 SGHAT, CDR2 FQNNGV. V lost 0 bases and J 8 bases, leaving 14 bases between the germline ends. The CDR3, as DNA: TGTGCCAGCAGCTTAGAGGGGGCGGCTCCCCATTCACCCCTCCACTTT. This encodes CASSLEGAAPHSPLHF.

The J gene is TRBJ2-7, the V gene TRBV5-4, with TRBD1 as a possible D gene (6 bases). Germline CDR1 reads SGHNT; CDR2 reads YYREEE (reference sequence). V was cut by 4 bases and J by 0 bases, with 11 bases left in between. The CDR3 runs to 14 residues. CDR3 sequence: CASSRDRSSYEQYF. The CDR3 bases are TGTGCCAGCAGCCGAGACAGGAGCTCCTACGAGCAGTACTTC.

V and J are TRBV2 and TRBJ2-7; D may be TRBD1 (6 bases). Germline V gene data show CDR1 as SNHLY and CDR2 as FYNNEI. The CDR3 loop spans 12 amino acids. Trimming took 7 bases from V and 7 from J, leaving 14 bases between them. The CDR3 here is CASTRQAREQYV. In nucleotides, the CDR3 is TGTGCCAGCACCCGACAGGCGAGGGAGCAGTACGTC.

CDR3 nucleotide sequence: TGTGCCAGCAGCCCACCGTCAGGGGTAGACATTCAGTACTTC. Translation gives CASSPPSGVDIQYF. The chain combines TRBV9 with TRBJ2-4; D is possibly TRBD1 (6 bases). Germline CDR1 reads SGDLS; CDR2 reads YYNGEE. CDR3 length: 14 residues. V was pared by 4 bases and J by 8 bases, with 16 bases between.

The chain links TRBV5-1 to TRBJ1-1; 9 bases are a match to TRBD1. The CDR3 loop spans 15 amino acids. The germline V gene encodes CDR1 SGHRS and CDR2 YFSETQ. Trimming removed 0 bases from V and 6 bases from J; junction bases left unmatched: 6. This chain's CDR3 is CASSLAGQGIAEAFF. The CDR3, as DNA: TGCGCCAGCAGCTTGGCGGGACAGGGCATCGCTGAAGCTTTCTTT.